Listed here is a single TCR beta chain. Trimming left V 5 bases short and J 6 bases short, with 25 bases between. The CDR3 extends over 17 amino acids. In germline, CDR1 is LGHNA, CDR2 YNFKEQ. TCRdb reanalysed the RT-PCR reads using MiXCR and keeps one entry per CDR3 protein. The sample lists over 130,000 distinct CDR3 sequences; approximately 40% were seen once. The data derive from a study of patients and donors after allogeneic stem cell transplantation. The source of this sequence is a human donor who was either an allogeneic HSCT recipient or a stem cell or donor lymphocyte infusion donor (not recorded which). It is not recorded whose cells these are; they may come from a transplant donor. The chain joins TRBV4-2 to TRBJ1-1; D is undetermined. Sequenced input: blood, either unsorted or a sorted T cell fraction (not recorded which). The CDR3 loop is CASSTAGRTLNEPEAFF. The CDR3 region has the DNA TGTGCCAGCAGCACCGCCGGACGGACTCTAAACGAGCCTGAAGCTTTCTTT.